The clone carrying this T cell receptor beta chain has just a few counts. Its target is unknown. These data belong to a study of post-analysis software for immune sequencing data. The V gene lost 4 bases and the J gene lost 5 bases, with 17 bases spanning the gap. CDR3 length: 15 residues. Germline CDR1 is SGHTA and CDR2 is FQGNSA. General study findings and limits: Significantly decreased normalized Chao1 diversity was recorded for multiple sclerosis patients relative to controls. Patients had higher frequencies than controls of about five TRBV segments, including TRBV5-6, TRBV5-1 and TRBV20-1.

TCR beta libraries were prepared from cDNA with unique molecular identifiers. About 500,000 cDNA molecules were obtained per 1 to 10 million input T cells. TCRdb independently ran MiXCR on the PCR reads; one entry per CDR3 protein. Of over 700,000 distinct CDR3 sequences in the sample, 25% to 30% are singletons; the top ten hold 0.55% to 0.65%. This sequence joins TRBV7-2 and TRBJ2-5; the D call may be TRBD1 or TRBD2 (5 bases each). This receptor was obtained from a girl aged 10-17 years with multiple sclerosis. The sample comprised blood. Here the CDR3 DNA reads TGTGCCAGCAGCTGGGGACGTAGCCCCGGGGAGACCCAGTACTTC. Translating gives CASSWGRSPGETQYF. Supplemented by reference TRBV7-2 and TRBJ2-5, the full variable domain reads GAGVSQSPSNKVTEKGKDVELRCDPISGHTALYWYRQSLGQGLEFLIYFQGNSAPDKSGLPSDRFSAERTGGSVSTLTIQRTQQEDSAVYLCASSWGRSPGETQYFGPGTRLLVL.